This T cell receptor beta chain was sequenced in a study of blood T cell repertoires in COVID-19. About the study: The study drew acute and convalescent COVID-19 samples from the United States, Italy and Spain.

CDR3 length equals 13 residues. Germline loops: CDR1 SGHDT, CDR2 YYEEEE. The trim removed 3 bases at V and 2 bases at J, leaving 2 bases unmatched. As handled by the study authors: From reference gene primer amplification, estimates of nucleated cell counts were derived. The protocol was immunoSEQ multiplex PCR, while the TCRdb copy is restricted to in-frame clones and leaves out a portion. D and trimming come from the DNA, and the V and J calls and clone size come from that table. The table records about 110,000 clones, about 85% of them present only once. The V and J genes are TRBV5-6 and TRBJ2-7; 7 bases are shared with TRBD2. The TCR sequence derives from a human donor in a cohort sampled during active COVID-19. Material for sequencing was peripheral blood. The DNA for the CDR3 is TGTGCCAGCAGCTCCGGGACTACCTACGAGCAGTACTTC. This translates into CASSSGTTYEQYF.